These 24 T cell receptor beta chains were sequenced from one sample in a study of T cells after yellow fever vaccination. TCRdb re-called the 5' RACE reads with MiXCR, one entry per CDR3 protein. The data contain about 69,000 distinct CDR3 sequences, around 6.2% of them singletons. Sequenced here: CD4+ T cells sorted from PBMCs, sampled around 14 days after the first yellow fever vaccination. These receptors were taken from a man aged 18-30 years who received the YFV17D yellow fever vaccine.

Ten or more counts support this clonotype. This rearrangement joins TRBV18 to TRBJ2-3, with D perhaps matching TRBD2 (6 bases). Germline V CDR1 and CDR2: KGHSH, LQKENI. Trimming took off 3 bases at V and 5 bases at J, with 9 bases between the two ends. The CDR3 has 13 amino acids. The CDR3 spells CASSPGLLDTQYF. For the CDR3, the DNA is TGTGCCAGCTCACCGGGACTTCTAGATACGCAGTATTTT.

This clonotype came up many times. This sequence joins TRBV6-2 or TRBV6-3 and TRBJ2-5, with no clear D. Trimming cost V 8 bases and J 2 bases, with 12 bases left between them. The CDR3 extends over 13 amino acids. Germline lookup yields CDR1 MNHEY and CDR2 SVGEGT. DNA for the CDR3: TGTGCCAGCGCGCGTCGGGCGCAAGAGACCCAGTACTTC. This gives the protein CASARRAQETQYF.

The rearrangement joins TRBV6-2 or TRBV6-3 to TRBJ1-1; 10 bases are a match to TRBD1. The CDR3 is made up of 16 amino acids. Losses at the gene ends were 6 bases for V and 6 bases for J; bases not matched to a gene: 13. CDR1 is MNHEY, CDR2 SVGEGT, per germline. The CDR3 coding sequence is TGTGCCAGCAGCCCGGGACAGGGGATACTATACTCTGAAGCTTTCTTT. This translates into CASSPGQGILYSEAFF.

Ten or more counts support this clonotype. V gene TRBV7-2 combines with J gene TRBJ2-7; a possible D gene is TRBD2 (5 bases). The CDR3 covers 13 residues. V lost 3 bases and J lost 2, with 8 bases in between. Germline-derived CDR1 and CDR2 are SGHTA and FQGNSA. CDR3 in amino acids: CASSFSGTYEQYV. The CDR3 bases are TGTGCCAGCAGCTTCTCGGGGACCTACGAGCAGTACGTC.

This clonotype was picked up a small number of times. CDR3 residues: CASAPNRNLGLTGFYGYTF. The DNA of the CDR3 is TGTGCCAGCGCTCCTAACCGGAATTTGGGTCTGACAGGGTTCTATGGCTACACCTTC. The chain employs TRBV12-3 or TRBV12-4 and TRBJ1-2; 7 positions agree with TRBD1. The CDR3 extends over 19 amino acids. The junction had 25 bases not matched to a gene; V was cut back by 8 bases and J by 4 bases.

This clonotype was seen repeatedly, ten times or more. J is TRBJ2-3 and V is TRBV5-1, with 7 bases lining up with TRBD2. The germline CDR1 and CDR2 sequences are SGHRS and YFSETQ. Losses at the gene ends were 2 bases for V and 4 bases for J; bases not matched to a gene: 4. The CDR3 contains 14 residues. This CDR3 reads CASSFGGISDTQYF. The CDR3 DNA is TGCGCCAGCAGCTTCGGGGGGATATCAGATACGCAGTATTTT.

V and J are TRBV20-1 and TRBJ2-6; TRBD1 matches at 9 bases. The germline gives CDR1 DFQATT, CDR2 SNEGSKA (reference sequence). V shed 0 bases, J shed 0 bases, and the junction held 6 bases outside the gene matches. The CDR3 is 18 residues long. CDR3 in DNA: TGCAGTGCTAGAGATTTGGGACAGGGACACTCTGGGGCCAACGTCCTGACTTTC. Residues: CSARDLGQGHSGANVLTF.

This clonotype is categorized as medium-sized. The rearrangement links TRBV5-5 to TRBJ2-3; 10 positions match TRBD2. V was pared by 5 bases and J by 5 bases, with 11 bases of the junction left unmatched. CDR3 length: 16 amino acids. Germline lookup yields CDR1 SGHKS and CDR2 YYEKEE (reference sequence). The CDR3 DNA sequence: TGTGCCAGCAGTGGTTCTAGCGGGGGCACCTTAGATACGCAGTATTTT. Translated, it gives CASSGSSGGTLDTQYF.

At least ten counts were recorded for this clonotype. CDR3 in DNA: TGCGCCAGCAGCCTCGGGGGATCCCAACTGAACACTGAAGCTTTCTTT. This sequence encodes CASSLGGSQLNTEAFF. This chain connects TRBV5-1 to TRBJ1-1, with D perhaps matching TRBD1 (5 bases). Between the trimmed V and J ends, which lost 4 bases and 0 bases, there was a span of 16 bases. This CDR3 spans 16 amino acids. Germline lookup yields CDR1 SGHRS and CDR2 YFSETQ. The full variable domain, with the rest looked up from reference TRBV5-1 and TRBJ1-1, is KAGVTQTPRYLIKTRGQQVTLSCSPISGHRSVSWYQQTPGQGLQFLFEYFSETQRNKGNFPGRFSGRQFSNSRSEMNVSTLELGDSALYLCASSLGGSQLNTEAFFGQGTRLTVV.

This chain links TRBV12-3 or TRBV12-4 with TRBJ1-2; D remains unclear. This CDR3 region has 13 residues. V was pared by 4 bases and J by 7 bases, with 13 bases between. The CDR3 bases are TGTGCCAGCAGTTCCCGGGAGGGCGGTGGCTACACCTTC. This gives the protein CASSSREGGGYTF.

This clonotype counts as medium-sized. The rearrangement uses TRBV5-5 and TRBJ1-6; D remains ambiguous. The CDR3 totals 16 residues. Per the germline V gene, CDR1 is SGHKS and CDR2 is YYEKEE (reference sequence). The V gene lost 0 bases and the J gene lost 0 bases, with 7 bases spanning the gap. The CDR3 nucleotides read TGTGCCAGCAGCTTGGAGACGAGCTCCTATAATTCACCCCTCCACTTT. Encoded protein: CASSLETSSYNSPLHF.

There are many counts of this clonotype. This sequence joins TRBV5-1 and TRBJ2-7, with TRBD2 as a possible D gene (6 bases). Trimming shortened V by 1 base and J by 4 bases, and 12 bases separated the two germline ends. The CDR3 has 14 amino acids. Germline V gene data show CDR1 as SGHRS and CDR2 as YFSETQ. CDR3 loop: CASSLLGGLYEQYF. In nucleotides, the CDR3 is TGCGCCAGCAGCTTGTTAGGAGGGCTGTACGAGCAGTACTTC.

This clonotype was seen repeatedly, ten times or more. This chain joins TRBV3-1 and TRBJ2-7; perhaps TRBD2 as D (6 bases). CDR1 is LGHDT, CDR2 YNNKEL, per germline (reference sequence). The germline V and J ends were trimmed by 2 bases and 7 bases, with 15 bases remaining between them. The CDR3 has 14 residues. CDR3 loop: CASSQTEAGGEQYV. In nucleotides, the CDR3 is TGTGCCAGCAGCCAAACGGAAGCTGGGGGGGAGCAGTACGTC.

This clonotype has a count of ten or more. The chain has TRBV7-9 and TRBJ2-3; D ambiguous. The CDR3 is 13 residues long. V was pared by 8 bases and J by 0 bases, with 9 bases between. Germline CDR1 is SEHNR and CDR2 is FQNEAQ (reference sequence). The CDR3 DNA reads TGTGCCAGCCGCGTTTCTAGCACAGATACGCAGTATTTT. Its protein is CASRVSSTDTQYF.

This clonotype was counted many times. This chain links TRBV3-1 with TRBJ1-2; TRBD1 is a possible D gene (6 bases). This CDR3 has 12 amino acids. V was cut by 6 bases and J by 3 bases, with 8 bases left in between. Germline CDR1 is LGHDT and CDR2 is YNNKEL (reference sequence). CDR3 loop: CASRQGYYGYTF. CDR3 DNA sequence: TGTGCCAGCAGACAGGGATACTATGGCTACACCTTC. Drawing the rest from reference TRBV3-1 and TRBJ1-2, the complete variable domain is DTAVSQTPKYLVTQMGNDKSIKCEQNLGHDTMYWYKQDSKKFLKIMFSYNNKELIINETVPNRFSPKSPDKAHLNLHINSLELGDSAVYFCASRQGYYGYTFGSGTRLTVV.

This clonotype was observed many times. The chain is built from TRBV7-2 and TRBJ2-1; D is uncertain. The CDR3 covers 15 residues. CDR1 SGHTA and CDR2 FQGNSA come from the germline V gene. V lost 4 bases and J lost 6, with 16 bases in between. DNA of the CDR3: TGTGCCAGCAGCTCTCACCGACTTTCCGGCAATGAGCAGTTCTTC. Protein product: CASSSHRLSGNEQFF.

This clonotype came up many times. The genes are TRBV12-3 or TRBV12-4 and TRBJ1-2; the match to TRBD1 covers 7 bases. This CDR3 region has 15 residues. V trimming: 7 bases; J trimming: 2 bases; junction bases outside the gene matches: 10. CDR3 nucleotides: TGTGCCAGCACCGCGGGGCAGGGGGGGAACTATGGCTACACCTTC. Translation: CASTAGQGGNYGYTF.

In this sample, this clonotype turned up many times. The CDR3 protein is CASSPGATPSSYNEQFF. The CDR3, as DNA: TGTGCCAGCTCACCAGGGGCTACCCCGAGCTCCTACAATGAGCAGTTCTTC. The J gene is TRBJ2-1, the V gene TRBV18, with D possibly matching TRBD1 (5 bases). Germline loops: CDR1 KGHSH, CDR2 LQKENI. V lost 2 bases and J lost 0, with 14 bases in between. CDR3 length: 17 residues.

The sample holds many counts of this clonotype. The chain combines TRBV4-1 with TRBJ2-3; 10 bases align to TRBD1. This CDR3 spans 17 amino acids. The V gene's germline CDR1 is MGHRA and CDR2 YSYEKL. V lost 1 base to trimming and J lost 3 bases; unmatched junction nucleotides: 7. In nucleotides, the CDR3 is TGCGCCAGCAGCCAAGCGGCCAGACAGGGGGCAACAGATACGCAGTATTTT. Its protein is CASSQAARQGATDTQYF.

This clonotype has ten or more counts. The J gene is TRBJ2-3, the V gene TRBV15; 8 positions match TRBD2. Germline V gene data show CDR1 as LNHNV and CDR2 as YYDKDF (reference sequence). CDR3 length: 13 residues. With V trimmed by 8 bases and J by 1 base, 2 bases remained unmatched. CDR3 bases: TGTGCCACCCTGACTAGCGGCACAGATACGCAGTATTTT. Its protein is CATLTSGTDTQYF. Together with reference TRBV15 and TRBJ2-3, the CDR3 gives the full variable domain: DAMVIQNPRYQVTQFGKPVTLSCSQTLNHNVMYWYQQKSSQAPKLLFHYYDKDFNNEADTPDNFQSRRPNTSFCFLDIRSPGLGDTAMYLCATLTSGTDTQYFGPGTRLTVL.

This clonotype was seen ten or more times. This chain joins TRBV6-5 and TRBJ1-1; TRBD1 is a possible D gene (5 bases). Germline loops: CDR1 MNHEY, CDR2 SVGAGI. Trimming left V 1 base short and J 8 bases short, with 5 bases between. The CDR3 loop spans 11 amino acids. The CDR3 DNA reads as TGTGCCAGCAGTTACTGGGGGGAAGCTTTCTTT. Translation: CASSYWGEAFF.

In its sample, this clonotype was seen many times. The rearrangement links TRBV7-9 to TRBJ2-2; possibly TRBD2 for D (6 bases). Germline values: CDR1 SEHNR, CDR2 FQNEAQ (reference sequence). V lost 5 bases, J lost 4 bases, and 20 bases lay in between. This CDR3 contains 17 residues. The CDR3, as DNA: TGTGCCAGCAGCCCCGCTAAACGCGGGGCGACCACCGGGGAGCTGTTTTTT. This gives the protein CASSPAKRGATTGELFF.

This clonotype showed up many times. The CDR3 here is CASSWGGRPDSGNTIYF. CDR3 coding DNA: TGCGCCAGCAGCTGGGGGGGTAGACCTGACTCTGGAAACACCATATATTTT. The J gene is TRBJ1-3, the V gene TRBV5-1; the D gene is possibly TRBD1 (5 bases). The germline V and J ends were trimmed by 3 bases and 0 bases, with 16 bases remaining between them. The CDR3 covers 17 residues. Germline CDR1 reads SGHRS; CDR2 reads YFSETQ.

This clonotype was counted ten times or more. The chain uses TRBV30 and TRBJ1-2; no clear D. Per the germline V gene, CDR1 is GTSNPN and CDR2 is SVGIG (reference sequence). Trimming took 4 bases from V and 4 from J, leaving 13 bases between them. The CDR3 has 13 residues. In DNA form, the CDR3 reads TGTGCCTGGAAACGAGACCGCCCCTATGGCTACACCTTC. Translating it yields CAWKRDRPYGYTF.